The 25 T cell receptor beta chains below were found in one sample sequenced in a study of Ad26.COV2.S vaccination and SARS-CoV-2 variants. Profiling relied on immunoSEQ multiplex PCR, and the TCRdb table lists in-frame clones only, not all of them. The data hold 120,000 to 150,000 clones, with 80% to 90% observed a single time. This specimen consisted of peripheral blood, obtained after recovery from COVID-19. The receptor set was obtained from a human donor who had recovered from COVID-19.

The CDR3 nucleotides read TGTGCCAGCAGTAAAGTGCAGGTTACTGAAGCTTTCTTT. It translates to CASSKVQVTEAFF. J is TRBJ1-1 and V is TRBV12-3 or TRBV12-4; D gene unclear. V lost 5 bases, J lost 5 bases, and 12 bases lay in between. This CDR3 has 13 amino acids.

CDR3 in amino acids: CASSSALEQYF. The CDR3 DNA sequence: TGTGCCAGCAGCTCCGCCTTAGAGCAGTACTTC. This chain connects TRBV11-3 to TRBJ2-7; no clear D gene. With 4 bases removed from V and 7 bases from J, the gap between germline ends came to 8 bases. In germline, CDR1 is SGHNT, CDR2 YENEEA. This CDR3 contains 11 residues.

This chain links TRBV7-9 with TRBJ2-7; 7 nucleotides align to TRBD1. The CDR3 spans 15 residues. CDR1 and CDR2 from the germline V gene are SEHNR and FQNEAQ (reference sequence). V shed 2 bases, J shed 4 bases, and the junction held 8 bases outside the gene matches. CDR3 in amino acids: CASSLTLTGEYEQYF. The CDR3 nucleotides read TGTGCCAGCAGCTTAACTCTAACAGGGGAATACGAGCAGTACTTC.

This clone has more than one count but fewer than ten. The chain recombines TRBV20-1 with TRBJ1-2, with D tentatively TRBD1 (6 bases). Germline-derived CDR1 and CDR2 are DFQATT and SNEGSKA (reference sequence). This CDR3 is 11 amino acids long. The V end was cut by 6 bases, the J end by 5 bases, with 10 bases between. The CDR3 DNA is TGCAGTGCAGAAGGACAGTATGGCTACACCTTC. Amino acid sequence: CSAEGQYGYTF.

The V call is TRBV3-1 (or the pseudogene TRBV3-2), the J call TRBJ1-4, with 7 bases identical to TRBD1. The CDR3 is 13 residues long. The ends lost 6 bases at V and 4 bases at J; junction bases unmatched: 2. Germline loops: CDR1 LGHDT, CDR2 YNNKEL (reference sequence). The CDR3 DNA reads TGTGCCAGCAGTACAGGGGATAATGAAAAACTGTTTTTT. Protein sequence: CASSTGDNEKLFF.

This sequence joins TRBV6-5 and TRBJ1-6; D possibly corresponds to TRBD1 (6 bases). Per germline, CDR1 MNHEY and CDR2 SVGAGI. The CDR3 loop spans 14 amino acids. V was clipped by 6 bases and J by 10 bases, with 16 bases between them. The CDR3 bases are TGTGCCAGCAGGGACCAGGGGATTAGCTCACCCCTCCACTTT. Translated, it gives CASRDQGISSPLHF.

V gene TRBV7-2 combines with J gene TRBJ2-1, with D hard to call. Germline loops: CDR1 SGHTA, CDR2 FQGNSA. Trimming shortened V by 4 bases and J by 2 bases, and 9 bases separated the two germline ends. This CDR3 contains 14 residues. CDR3 sequence (DNA): TGTGCCAGCAGCTCCCCCGACACCTACAATGAGCAGTTCTTC. Translation: CASSSPDTYNEQFF.

V usage is TRBV4-3 and J usage is TRBJ2-7, with D perhaps TRBD1 or TRBD2 (5 bases each). Germline V gives CDR1 LGHNA, CDR2 YSLEER. V gave up 1 base and J gave up 3 bases, with 13 bases separating them. The CDR3 contains 15 residues. In DNA form, the CDR3 reads TGCGCCAGCAGCCAAGTCGGGACCCCTATCTACGAGCAGTACTTC. It codes for CASSQVGTPIYEQYF.

Notes on this clone: The germline gene is not matched at one end of the junction; a read error may be the cause. This chain uses TRBV2 with TRBJ2-6; D remains ambiguous. The CDR3 runs 13 residues. Germline assignment: CDR1 SNHLY and CDR2 FYNNEI. The CDR3 DNA reads as TGTGCCAGCAGTCTACGCCCAGGCAACTTCCTGACTTTC. This encodes CASSLRPGNFLTF.

This chain joins TRBV14 and TRBJ2-5; TRBD2 is a possible D gene (7 bases). V lost 2 bases and J lost 5, with 18 bases in between. The V gene's germline CDR1 is SGHDN and CDR2 FVKESK. This CDR3 region has 16 residues. The CDR3 sequence: CASSQSGGGLGETQYF. The CDR3 DNA sequence: TGTGCCAGCAGCCAATCTGGCGGGGGCCTTGGGGAGACCCAGTACTTC.

The chain uses TRBV28 and TRBJ2-1, with 8 bases that match TRBD2. Germline-derived CDR1 and CDR2 are MDHEN and SYDVKM. V was clipped by 3 bases and J by 8 bases; unmatched bases: 6. CDR3 size: 14 residues. CDR3 loop: CASSLFGGAYEQFF. The CDR3 DNA sequence: TGTGCCAGCAGTTTGTTCGGGGGGGCCTATGAGCAGTTCTTC.

This clone occurred a few times. The chain employs TRBV7-2 and TRBJ1-5, with D possibly TRBD1 on 6 matching bases. Trimming removed 5 bases at V and 7 bases at J, with 18 bases between. CDR1 and CDR2 from the germline V gene are SGHTA and FQGNSA. This CDR3 has 15 residues. The CDR3 DNA follows: TGTGCCAGCAGCCCCACCGGGGGGGCAAGACAGCCCCAGCATTTT. This gives the protein CASSPTGGARQPQHF. Together with reference TRBV7-2 and TRBJ1-5, the CDR3 gives the full variable domain: GAGVSQSPSNKVTEKGKDVELRCDPISGHTALYWYRQSLGQGLEFLIYFQGNSAPDKSGLPSDRFSAERTGGSVSTLTIQRTQQEDSAVYLCASSPTGGARQPQHFGDGTRLSIL.

This clone appeared a single time. This sequence joins TRBV6-5 and TRBJ2-7; no firm D call. Trimming removed 6 bases from V and 2 bases from J, with 8 bases in between. Germline V gene sequence: CDR1 MNHEY, CDR2 SVGAGI. The CDR3 runs 12 residues. The CDR3 nucleotides read TGTGCCAGCAGGCACGGACCCTACGAGCAGTACTTC. Its translation: CASRHGPYEQYF.

This sequence joins TRBV9 and TRBJ2-3; weak D call: TRBD2 (6 bases). Germline V gene sequence: CDR1 SGDLS, CDR2 YYNGEE. The CDR3 spans 15 residues. V lost 0 bases and J 2 bases, leaving 10 bases between the germline ends. CDR3: CASSVVRGPTDTQYF. The DNA of the CDR3 is TGTGCCAGCAGCGTAGTGCGGGGTCCCACAGATACGCAGTATTTT.

In this sample, this clone turned up once. The chain combines TRBV6-2 or TRBV6-3 with TRBJ1-5, with D uncertain. Per germline, CDR1 MNHEY and CDR2 SVGEGT. The V end lost 2 bases, the J end lost 6 bases, and 14 bases lay between the germline ends. The CDR3 contains 15 residues. The DNA for the CDR3 is TGTGCCAGCAGTTACCAATCCCAGGCACCTCAGCCCCAGCATTTT. Its translation is CASSYQSQAPQPQHF.

The chain is built from TRBV7-2 and TRBJ2-1; D gene ambiguous. The CDR3 is 12 amino acids. The germline gives CDR1 SGHTA, CDR2 FQGNSA. V dropped 1 base and J dropped 6 bases, with 4 bases sitting between them. DNA for the CDR3: TGTGCCAGCAGCTTAGTGTCCAATGAGCAGTTCTTC. It yields the protein CASSLVSNEQFF.

The V call is TRBV6-2 or TRBV6-3, the J call TRBJ1-1, with D perhaps TRBD1 (6 bases). The CDR3 is made up of 12 amino acids. V dropped 6 bases and J dropped 6 bases, with 11 bases sitting between them. CDR1 and CDR2 (germline): MNHEY, SVGEGT. The CDR3 protein is CASSTQGPEAFF. CDR3 nucleotide sequence: TGTGCCAGCAGCACCCAGGGGCCTGAAGCTTTCTTT.

The V and J genes are TRBV11-2 and TRBJ2-1, with D maybe TRBD2 (7 bases). CDR1 is SGHAT and CDR2 is FQNNGV in the germline V gene. Between the trimmed V and J ends, which lost 1 base and 5 bases, there was a span of 15 bases. The CDR3 is 16 amino acids. CDR3 amino acids: CASSLVPAGAHNEQFF. The CDR3 nucleotides read TGTGCCAGCAGCTTAGTGCCCGCGGGGGCTCACAATGAGCAGTTCTTC.

The chain carries TRBV24-1 and TRBJ2-7; TRBD1 or TRBD2 may be the D gene (7 bases each). Germline-derived CDR1 and CDR2 are KGHDR and SFDVKD. The V gene lost 5 bases and the J gene lost 2 bases, with 12 bases spanning the gap. The CDR3 covers 14 residues. The CDR3 protein is CATSAAGGAYEQYF. In DNA, the CDR3 is TGTGCCACCAGTGCGGCAGGGGGGGCCTACGAGCAGTACTTC.

The chain joins TRBV5-4 to TRBJ2-1; D call uncertain. Trimming cost V 3 bases and J 0 bases, with 10 bases left between them. Germline V gene sequence: CDR1 SGHNT, CDR2 YYREEE (reference sequence). The CDR3 is 15 residues long. The CDR3 loop is CASSSSSSSYNEQFF. The CDR3 region has the DNA TGTGCCAGCAGCTCTAGTAGTAGCTCCTACAATGAGCAGTTCTTC.

The table lists this clone with a count of one. The chain joins TRBV4-3 to TRBJ2-3; TRBD1 is a possible D gene (6 bases). Trimming left V 0 bases short and J 4 bases short, with 8 bases between. The CDR3 is 14 amino acids. CDR1 LGHNA and CDR2 YSLEER come from the germline V gene. CDR3 in amino acids: CASSQEGHSDTQYF. The DNA for the CDR3 is TGCGCCAGCAGCCAAGAGGGACACTCAGATACGCAGTATTTT.

V and J are TRBV7-9 and TRBJ2-7; 8 bases agree with TRBD1. The trim removed 3 bases at V and 5 bases at J, leaving 6 bases unmatched. Germline-derived CDR1 and CDR2 are SEHNR and FQNEAQ (reference sequence). There are 14 residues in the CDR3. The CDR3 protein is CASSFGTGYHEQYF. For the CDR3, the DNA is TGTGCCAGCAGCTTTGGGACAGGATACCACGAGCAGTACTTC.

The V gene is TRBV18, the J gene TRBJ1-5; possible D gene TRBD1, 5 bases. Per the germline V gene, CDR1 is KGHSH and CDR2 is LQKENI. The CDR3 length is 14 residues. Trimming stripped 4 bases from V and 2 bases from J, with 9 bases between. In nucleotides, the CDR3 is TGTGCCAGCTCACTAACAGGAGGCAATCAGCCCCAGCATTTT. It codes for CASSLTGGNQPQHF.

In its sample, this clone was seen many times. The J gene is TRBJ1-1, the V gene TRBV27; 7 positions agree with TRBD1. V was clipped by 5 bases and J by 1 base; unmatched bases: 7. From germline, CDR1 is MNHEY and CDR2 SMNVEV (reference sequence). CDR3 length equals 15 residues. In nucleotides, the CDR3 is TGTGCCAGCAGTACCCTCCAGGGGGGGAACACTGAAGCTTTCTTT. It codes for CASSTLQGGNTEAFF.

This rearrangement joins TRBV27 to TRBJ1-2, with 8 bases identical to TRBD1. V lost 4 bases to trimming and J lost 3 bases; unmatched junction nucleotides: 4. Germline V CDR1 and CDR2: MNHEY, SMNVEV (reference sequence). CDR3 size: 14 residues. CDR3 protein: CASSWQGADYGYTF. CDR3 DNA: TGTGCCAGCAGTTGGCAGGGGGCAGACTATGGCTACACCTTC.